This TCR beta chain comes out of a study of shared clonotypes between healthy human individuals. TCRdb keeps only in-frame clones here, not all; method: immunoSEQ multiplex PCR. The table includes more than 2 million clones, about 95% detected once. CDR1 and CDR2 (germline): SGHKS, YYEKEE (reference sequence). CDR3 length: 15 amino acids. Trimming took 0 bases from V and 2 from J, leaving 9 bases between them. Cells designated naive CD8 were CD45RO-negative and were positively selected for CCR7, with terminally differentiated effector memory CD45RA+ cells excluded. V gene TRBV5-5 combines with J gene TRBJ1-3; no reliable D call. Material: naive CD8+ T cells sorted from blood. This TCR was recovered from a man younger than 35 in good health. The CDR3 DNA reads as TGTGCCAGCAGCTTGGATTCCGGGACTGGAAACACCATATATTTT. Protein product: CASSLDSGTGNTIYF.